These 18 T cell receptor beta chains came from one sample sequenced in a study of cytomegalovirus exposure and HLA in healthy donors (dated by TCRdb to 2016 to 2017). Preparation of the library involved the immunoSEQ multiplex PCR assay. A mixture of 60 forward primers for TCR Vbeta segments and 13 reverse primers for TCR Jbeta segments was used in the multiplex PCR. Sourced from immuneACCESS, this table was stored by TCRdb with only in-frame sequences that have V and J called. A share of the clones is absent; for the studies checked, an unresolved V gene accounts for under half, and the remainder has no known explanation. The sample table records 100,000 to 120,000 clones; nearly 85% of these occur just once. Under 6.5% of the sample goes to the ten largest clones. What was sequenced was PBMCs. The receptor set was obtained from a young man in good health and CMV-seronegative.

The J gene is TRBJ2-2, the V gene TRBV9, with D perhaps matching TRBD2 (6 bases). The CDR3 has 16 amino acids. The germline V gene has CDR1 SGDLS and CDR2 YYNGEE. The ends were cut back, 7 bases at V and 4 bases at J, with 20 bases in the middle. The CDR3 sequence is CASARGLLGGTGELFF. The CDR3 DNA sequence: TGTGCCAGCGCGCGAGGGCTACTGGGGGGCACCGGGGAGCTGTTTTTT.

The chain links TRBV19 to TRBJ1-4; D is uncertain. V was shortened by 5 bases and J by 8 bases, with 15 bases between the two germline ends. The CDR3 is 14 amino acids. The V gene's germline CDR1 is LNHDA and CDR2 SQIVND (reference sequence). CDR3: CASSETGRSEKLFF. The CDR3 DNA reads as TGTGCCAGTAGTGAGACTGGGAGGTCCGAAAAACTGTTTTTT.

This clone was picked up a small number of times. The J gene is TRBJ1-1, the V gene TRBV28; D remains ambiguous. Germline CDR1 and CDR2: MDHEN and SYDVKM. Trimming took 1 base from V and 11 from J, leaving 11 bases between them. This CDR3 has 12 residues. CDR3 sequence: CASSLLGSMAFF. The CDR3 DNA follows: TGTGCCAGCAGTTTATTGGGCAGCATGGCTTTCTTT.

V gene TRBV7-6 combines with J gene TRBJ2-1; 7 bases line up with TRBD2. Germline V gene lookup returns CDR1 SGHVS and CDR2 FNYEAQ. The CDR3 extends over 17 amino acids. The ends lost 2 bases at V and 5 bases at J; junction bases unmatched: 12. The CDR3 bases are TGTGCCAGCAGCTTATTTGGCGGGAGTAGAGGTAACAATGAGCAGTTCTTC. Translating it yields CASSLFGGSRGNNEQFF. Together with reference TRBV7-6 and TRBJ2-1, the CDR3 gives the full variable domain: GAGVSQSPRYKVTKRGQDVALRCDPISGHVSLYWYRQALGQGPEFLTYFNYEAQQDKSGLPNDRFSAERPEGSISTLTIQRTEQRDSAMYRCASSLFGGSRGNNEQFFGPGTRLTVL.

This chain uses TRBV18 with TRBJ2-1, with D possibly TRBD2 on 5 matching bases. Trimming took off 3 bases at V and 0 bases at J, with 15 bases between the two ends. Germline CDR1 KGHSH, CDR2 LQKENI. CDR3 length: 17 residues. In DNA form, the CDR3 reads TGTGCCAGCTCACCTCCTGGACTTCTCAGCTCCTACAATGAGCAGTTCTTC. It specifies CASSPPGLLSSYNEQFF.

The rearrangement uses TRBV9 and TRBJ2-2; 10 positions match TRBD2. CDR1 is SGDLS, CDR2 YYNGEE, per germline. There are 15 residues in the CDR3. V lost 0 bases to trimming and J lost 5 bases; unmatched junction nucleotides: 1. CDR3 DNA: TGTGCCAGCAGCGTAGTTAGCGGGGGGACCGGGGAGCTGTTTTTT. Its protein is CASSVVSGGTGELFF.

The V call is TRBV6-5, the J call TRBJ2-7, with 8 nucleotides matching TRBD1. The CDR3 spans 14 residues. The germline V gene encodes CDR1 MNHEY and CDR2 SVGAGI. V dropped 8 bases and J dropped 5; count of bases not matched to a gene: 11. CDR3 bases: TGTGCCAGCCTCTCAGGACAGGGTACGAACGAGCAGTACTTC. Translated: CASLSGQGTNEQYF.

This chain links TRBV28 with TRBJ1-4, with D maybe TRBD1 (6 bases). The V end lost 2 bases, the J end lost 5 bases, and 21 bases lay between the germline ends. Per the germline V gene, CDR1 is MDHEN and CDR2 is SYDVKM. The length of the CDR3 is 18 residues. CDR3 sequence: CASSLIGTLAVGNEKLFF. CDR3 DNA: TGTGCCAGCAGTTTAATTGGGACATTGGCCGTGGGGAATGAAAAACTGTTTTTT.

This clone was counted only a few times. The V and J genes are TRBV18 and TRBJ2-1, with 11 bases fitting TRBD2. This CDR3 spans 16 amino acids. The V segment lost 2 bases and the J segment 7 bases; nucleotides outside the gene matches: 7. Per the germline V gene, CDR1 is KGHSH and CDR2 is LQKENI. For the CDR3, the DNA is TGTGCCAGCTCACCAATGACTAGCGGGGCTGGGAATGAGCAGTTCTTC. Its protein is CASSPMTSGAGNEQFF.

This chain connects TRBV6-6 to TRBJ1-2; tentative D call: TRBD1 (5 bases). V lost 5 bases to trimming and J lost 6 bases, with 22 bases between them. The CDR3 runs to 16 residues. The germline V gene encodes CDR1 MNHNY and CDR2 SVGAGI (reference sequence). The CDR3 region is CASSPKDRETGDGYTF. The CDR3 DNA reads as TGTGCCAGCAGTCCCAAAGATCGGGAGACGGGGGATGGCTACACCTTC.

The chain carries TRBV11-3 and TRBJ1-2; no definite D call. The length of the CDR3 is 14 residues. Germline CDR1 is SGHNT and CDR2 is YENEEA. The V and J ends lost 2 bases and 4 bases respectively, with 11 bases between them. CDR3 protein: CASSLSLVGYGYTF. The DNA of the CDR3 is TGTGCCAGCAGCTTAAGCCTCGTTGGCTATGGCTACACCTTC. The full variable domain, rest sourced from reference TRBV11-3 and TRBJ1-2, is EAGVVQSPRYKIIEKKQPVAFWCNPISGHNTLYWYLQNLGQGPELLIRYENEEAVDDSQLPKDRFSAERLKGVDSTLKIQPAELGDSAVYLCASSLSLVGYGYTFGSGTRLTVV.

V and J are TRBV19 and TRBJ2-3; TRBD2 aligns across 7 bases. The CDR3 runs to 17 residues. CDR1 is LNHDA and CDR2 is SQIVND in the germline V gene (reference sequence). The ends lost 3 bases at V and 1 base at J; junction bases unmatched: 10. In DNA, the CDR3 is TGTGCCAGTAGTATTAGGTGGGGCGGGAGAGGCACAGATACGCAGTATTTT. This sequence encodes CASSIRWGGRGTDTQYF.

V usage is TRBV7-2 and J usage is TRBJ2-5; D might be TRBD2 (5 bases). V was clipped by 1 base and J by 1 base, with 7 bases between them. The germline V gene encodes CDR1 SGHTA and CDR2 FQGNSA. The CDR3 is made up of 14 amino acids. CDR3 sequence (DNA): TGTGCCAGCAGCTTAGGGACTTTCCAAGAGACCCAGTACTTC. This translates into CASSLGTFQETQYF.

This rearrangement joins TRBV12-5 to TRBJ2-7; the match to TRBD1 covers 7 bases. The V segment lost 7 bases and the J segment 6 bases; nucleotides outside the gene matches: 3. This CDR3 has 11 residues. Germline V lookup: CDR1 LGHNT, CDR2 FRNRAP. The CDR3 sequence: CASEQGTEQYF. The CDR3, as DNA: TGTGCTAGTGAACAGGGGACCGAGCAGTACTTC.

The rearrangement joins TRBV7-2 to TRBJ2-7; 7 bases map to TRBD2. Germline V lookup: CDR1 SGHTA, CDR2 FQGNSA. V shed 4 bases and J 3 bases; nucleotides not matched to a gene: 18. The CDR3 runs 18 residues. The CDR3 is CASSSHPLVRELGYEQYF. The CDR3 nucleotides are TGTGCCAGCAGCTCGCACCCCTTGGTGCGGGAGTTAGGCTACGAGCAGTACTTC.

The chain joins TRBV29-1 to TRBJ2-1, with 8 bases fitting TRBD2. The J segment lost 7 bases and the V segment lost 3 bases, leaving 17 bases of the junction unmatched. Germline V gene lookup returns CDR1 SQVTM and CDR2 ANQGSEA. The CDR3 contains 17 residues. The CDR3 nucleotides read TGCAGCGTTGACGGGGCTGGGTTGAGCGGGAGATGGAATGAGCAGTTCTTC. It encodes CSVDGAGLSGRWNEQFF.

The table lists this clone with a count of one. This sequence joins TRBV7-9 and TRBJ2-1; D might be TRBD2 (6 bases). The CDR3 is 12 residues long. V lost 7 bases, J lost 7 bases, and 11 bases lay in between. Per germline, CDR1 SEHNR and CDR2 FQNEAQ (reference sequence). Written as DNA, the CDR3 is TGTGCCAGCACGGGGAGGTCGAATGAGCAGTTCTTC. Its protein is CASTGRSNEQFF.

The V and J genes are TRBV4-1 and TRBJ1-5; 10 bases are shared with TRBD1. The CDR3 totals 15 residues. Germline V CDR1 and CDR2: MGHRA, YSYEKL. V shed 4 bases, J shed 3 bases, and the junction held 3 bases outside the gene matches. This CDR3 is CASSRGTGANQPQHF. The CDR3 DNA reads as TGCGCCAGCAGCCGCGGGACAGGGGCCAATCAGCCCCAGCATTTT.